Listed below are T cell receptor beta chains from one sample, sequenced in a study of T cell responses to AZD1222 COVID-19 vaccine. TCRdb's copy holds only in-frame clones and misses some; the assay was immunoSEQ multiplex PCR. The sample includes roughly 100,000 clones, 82% of them seen just once. The material sequenced was peripheral blood, taken on day 0 of AZD1222 vaccination. Receptor source: an adult in good health. Both conserved end residues are part of each CDR3. The D gene is left open where the match is weak. Not all rows give a size; the values are once, few, many and, for expanded clones, a class.

abundance: .; j_gene: TRBJ1-5; d_gene: .; v_gene: TRBV2; CDR3aa: CASSGTVSNQPQHF; CDR3nt: TGTGCCAGCAGTGGGACAGTAAGCAATCAGCCCCAGCATTTT
abundance: .; j_gene: TRBJ1-4; d_gene: .; v_gene: TRBV7-9; CDR3aa: CARELNEKLFF; CDR3nt: TGTGCGCGGGAGCTAAATGAAAAACTGTTTTTT
abundance: .; j_gene: TRBJ2-5; d_gene: TRBD2; v_gene: TRBV5-6; CDR3aa: CASSPWGGETQYF; CDR3nt: TGTGCCAGCAGCCCCTGGGGGGGAGAGACCCAGTACTTC
abundance: once; j_gene: TRBJ2-3; d_gene: .; v_gene: TRBV10-3; CDR3aa: CAISLLATDTQYF; CDR3nt: TGTGCCATCAGCCTACTAGCCACAGATACGCAGTATTTT
abundance: few; j_gene: TRBJ1-5; d_gene: TRBD1; v_gene: TRBV6-5; CDR3aa: CASRKTGRNQPQHF; CDR3nt: TGTGCCAGCAGAAAGACAGGGAGGAATCAGCCCCAGCATTTT
abundance: once; j_gene: TRBJ1-2; d_gene: .; v_gene: TRBV20-1; CDR3aa: CSASEGWGAGGYTF; CDR3nt: TGCAGTGCTAGTGAGGGATGGGGGGCTGGTGGCTACACCTTC
abundance: .; j_gene: TRBJ1-2; d_gene: TRBD1; v_gene: TRBV12-3/TRBV12-4; CDR3aa: CASSLTGNYGYTF; CDR3nt: TGTGCCAGCAGTTTGACAGGGAACTATGGCTACACCTTC
abundance: .; j_gene: TRBJ1-2; d_gene: TRBD1; v_gene: TRBV5-1; CDR3aa: CASSSGQGTDGYTF; CDR3nt: TGCGCCAGCAGCTCGGGACAGGGGACCGATGGCTACACCTTC
abundance: .; j_gene: TRBJ2-3; d_gene: TRBD2; v_gene: TRBV7-2; CDR3aa: CASSVIGGAVTDTQYF; CDR3nt: TGTGCCAGCAGTGTTATCGGGGGGGCGGTCACAGATACGCAGTATTTT
abundance: once; j_gene: TRBJ2-1; d_gene: .; v_gene: TRBV21-1; CDR3aa: CASSSRGIAPPREREFF; CDR3nt: TGTGCCAGCAGCTCGAGGGGGATAGCGCCTCCACGGGAGAGGGAGTTCTTC
abundance: .; j_gene: TRBJ2-1; d_gene: .; v_gene: TRBV18; CDR3aa: CASSPPNAGAVYNEQFF; CDR3nt: TGTGCCAGCTCACCACCGAACGCGGGGGCCGTATACAATGAGCAGTTCTTC
abundance: .; j_gene: TRBJ1-1; d_gene: .; v_gene: TRBV5-1; CDR3aa: CASSLRGSRNTEAFF; CDR3nt: TGCGCCAGCAGCTTGAGAGGGAGTCGGAACACTGAAGCTTTCTTT
abundance: .; j_gene: TRBJ1-6; d_gene: TRBD1; v_gene: TRBV6-4; CDR3aa: CASILPSPGGCSPLHF; CDR3nt: TGTGCCAGCATCCTCCCCTCGCCAGGGGGCTGTTCACCCCTCCACTTT
abundance: once; j_gene: TRBJ1-2; d_gene: .; v_gene: TRBV29-1; CDR3aa: CSVVQGLSGYTF; CDR3nt: TGCAGCGTTGTGCAGGGGTTGAGTGGCTACACCTTC
abundance: .; j_gene: TRBJ2-6; d_gene: TRBD2; v_gene: TRBV19; CDR3aa: CATRPSGGASSGANVLTF; CDR3nt: TGTGCCACTCGCCCTAGCGGGGGGGCGTCCTCTGGGGCCAACGTCCTGACTTTC
abundance: once; j_gene: TRBJ1-2; d_gene: .; v_gene: TRBV19; CDR3aa: CASSIGVTGYTF; CDR3nt: TGTGCCAGTAGTATCGGGGTTACTGGCTACACCTTC
abundance: .; j_gene: TRBJ1-1; d_gene: .; v_gene: TRBV29-1; CDR3aa: CSVKAGSTEAFF; CDR3nt: TGCAGCGTTAAAGCAGGTAGCACTGAAGCTTTCTTT
abundance: few; j_gene: TRBJ2-3; d_gene: .; v_gene: TRBV5-1; CDR3aa: CASSPEGSTDTQYF; CDR3nt: TGCGCCAGCTCCCCCGAGGGCTCTACAGATACGCAGTATTTT
abundance: once; j_gene: TRBJ1-1; d_gene: .; v_gene: TRBV9; CDR3aa: CASSVQGMTEAFF; CDR3nt: TGTGCCAGCAGCGTACAGGGTATGACTGAAGCTTTCTTT
abundance: .; j_gene: TRBJ2-2; d_gene: .; v_gene: TRBV7-3; CDR3aa: CASSLGGLTGELFF; CDR3nt: TGTGCCAGCAGCTTAGGGGGGCTCACCGGGGAGCTGTTTTTT
abundance: .; j_gene: TRBJ2-2; d_gene: .; v_gene: TRBV30; CDR3aa: CAWQGFSGELFF; CDR3nt: TGTGCCTGGCAGGGGTTTAGCGGGGAGCTGTTTTTT
abundance: .; j_gene: TRBJ2-3; d_gene: .; v_gene: TRBV19; CDR3aa: CASSGLTSVSWADTQYF; CDR3nt: TGTGCCAGTAGTGGGCTCACATCGGTTTCTTGGGCGGATACGCAGTATTTT
abundance: .; j_gene: TRBJ2-5; d_gene: TRBD1; v_gene: TRBV10-2; CDR3aa: CASSLDRGLQETQYF; CDR3nt: TGCGCCAGCAGTCTCGACAGGGGGCTCCAAGAGACCCAGTACTTC
abundance: .; j_gene: TRBJ2-7; d_gene: TRBD1; v_gene: TRBV7-2; CDR3aa: CASSPDRGVRIYEQYF; CDR3nt: TGTGCCAGCAGCCCCGACAGGGGCGTAAGGATTTACGAGCAGTACTTC
abundance: .; j_gene: TRBJ2-7; d_gene: .; v_gene: TRBV7-5; CDR3aa: CARSFLDLYEQYF; CDR3nt: TGTGCCAGAAGCTTTCTAGACCTTTACGAGCAGTACTTC
abundance: .; j_gene: TRBJ1-4; d_gene: TRBD1; v_gene: TRBV5-4; CDR3aa: CASSGEGQDEKLFF; CDR3nt: TGTGCCAGCAGCGGAGAGGGACAGGATGAAAAACTGTTTTTT
abundance: .; j_gene: TRBJ1-4; d_gene: .; v_gene: TRBV10-3; CDR3aa: CAISERGTTNEKLFF; CDR3nt: TGTGCCATCAGTGAACGGGGAACAACTAATGAAAAACTGTTTTTT
abundance: .; j_gene: TRBJ1-2; d_gene: .; v_gene: TRBV7-9; CDR3aa: CASSQQGSYGYTF; CDR3nt: TGTGCCAGCAGCCAGCAAGGATCCTATGGCTACACCTTC
abundance: .; j_gene: TRBJ1-1; d_gene: .; v_gene: TRBV18; CDR3aa: CASSPRGIEEAFF; CDR3nt: TGTGCCAGCTCACCTCGCGGGATTGAAGAAGCTTTCTTT
abundance: .; j_gene: TRBJ2-7; d_gene: TRBD1; v_gene: TRBV12-5; CDR3aa: CASGLPRTGGVYLYEQYF; CDR3nt: TGTGCTAGTGGTTTGCCCCGGACAGGGGGCGTATACCTATACGAGCAGTACTTC
abundance: .; j_gene: TRBJ2-1; d_gene: TRBD2; v_gene: TRBV6-2/TRBV6-3; CDR3aa: CASSRTSGGAITYEQFF; CDR3nt: TGTGCCAGCAGTAGGACTAGCGGGGGGGCAATTACCTATGAGCAGTTCTTC
abundance: .; j_gene: TRBJ2-1; d_gene: .; v_gene: TRBV29-1; CDR3aa: CSVTSYNEQFF; CDR3nt: TGCAGCGTGACGAGCTACAATGAGCAGTTCTTC
abundance: .; j_gene: TRBJ1-3; d_gene: TRBD1; v_gene: TRBV7-2; CDR3aa: CASSLSQGASGNTIYF; CDR3nt: TGTGCCAGCAGCCTAAGCCAGGGGGCATCAGGAAACACCATATATTTT
abundance: .; j_gene: TRBJ2-1; d_gene: .; v_gene: TRBV5-1; CDR3aa: CASSPMRGHSYNEQFF; CDR3nt: TGCGCCAGCAGCCCAATGCGCGGGCACTCCTACAATGAGCAGTTCTTC
abundance: .; j_gene: TRBJ2-5; d_gene: .; v_gene: TRBV11-3; CDR3aa: CASSLVNGETQYF; CDR3nt: TGTGCCAGCAGCTTAGTTAATGGAGAGACCCAGTACTTC
abundance: once; j_gene: TRBJ2-2; d_gene: .; v_gene: TRBV2; CDR3aa: CASTTRGNTGELFF; CDR3nt: TGTGCCAGCACAACCAGGGGGAACACCGGGGAGCTGTTTTTT
abundance: .; j_gene: TRBJ2-3; d_gene: .; v_gene: TRBV29-1; CDR3aa: CSVDRSSTDTQYF; CDR3nt: TGCAGCGTTGACAGGTCTAGCACAGATACGCAGTATTTT
abundance: .; j_gene: TRBJ2-2; d_gene: .; v_gene: TRBV7-9; CDR3aa: CASSLDRGGRLRGSGELFF; CDR3nt: TGTGCCAGCAGCTTAGACCGCGGGGGCCGCCTACGGGGATCCGGGGAGCTGTTTTTT
abundance: .; j_gene: TRBJ1-6; d_gene: TRBD1; v_gene: TRBV6-5; CDR3aa: CASRRPGQGFPLHF; CDR3nt: TGTGCCAGCAGACGACCGGGACAGGGCTTCCCCCTCCACTTT
abundance: .; j_gene: TRBJ1-2; d_gene: TRBD1; v_gene: TRBV4-3; CDR3aa: CASSQAPLRDRDGYTF; CDR3nt: TGCGCCAGCAGCCAAGCTCCTCTCCGGGACAGGGATGGCTACACCTTC
abundance: few; j_gene: TRBJ2-3; d_gene: TRBD2; v_gene: TRBV19; CDR3aa: CASSTGTSGTDTQYF; CDR3nt: TGTGCCAGTAGTACCGGGACTAGCGGCACAGATACGCAGTATTTT
abundance: .; j_gene: TRBJ1-5; d_gene: TRBD1; v_gene: TRBV7-2; CDR3aa: CASSRDRGNQPQHF; CDR3nt: TGTGCCAGCAGCCGGGACAGGGGCAATCAGCCCCAGCATTTT
abundance: .; j_gene: TRBJ1-2; d_gene: .; v_gene: TRBV15; CDR3aa: CATSRGGGGARSLNYGYTF; CDR3nt: TGTGCCACCAGCAGAGGAGGAGGAGGGGCGAGGTCCCTTAACTATGGCTACACCTTC
abundance: .; j_gene: TRBJ1-2; d_gene: .; v_gene: TRBV3-1/TRBV3-2; CDR3aa: CASSQVRREGRYTF; CDR3nt: TGTGCCAGCAGCCAAGTACGCAGGGAGGGTCGCTACACCTTC
abundance: .; j_gene: TRBJ1-5; d_gene: .; v_gene: TRBV7-9; CDR3aa: CASSLLAQPQHF; CDR3nt: TGTGCCAGCAGCTTACTCGCTCAGCCCCAGCATTTT
abundance: once; j_gene: TRBJ1-6; d_gene: .; v_gene: TRBV5-4; CDR3aa: CASSRDNNSPLHF; CDR3nt: TGTGCCAGCAGCCGGGACAATAATTCACCCCTCCACTTT
abundance: .; j_gene: TRBJ1-2; d_gene: .; v_gene: TRBV7-2; CDR3aa: CASSLVGGLYGYTF; CDR3nt: TGTGCCAGCAGCCTTGTGGGGGGACTCTATGGCTACACCTTC
abundance: few; j_gene: TRBJ2-3; d_gene: .; v_gene: TRBV5-1; CDR3aa: CASSLAGVTDTQYF; CDR3nt: TGCGCCAGCAGCTTGGCAGGAGTCACAGATACGCAGTATTTT